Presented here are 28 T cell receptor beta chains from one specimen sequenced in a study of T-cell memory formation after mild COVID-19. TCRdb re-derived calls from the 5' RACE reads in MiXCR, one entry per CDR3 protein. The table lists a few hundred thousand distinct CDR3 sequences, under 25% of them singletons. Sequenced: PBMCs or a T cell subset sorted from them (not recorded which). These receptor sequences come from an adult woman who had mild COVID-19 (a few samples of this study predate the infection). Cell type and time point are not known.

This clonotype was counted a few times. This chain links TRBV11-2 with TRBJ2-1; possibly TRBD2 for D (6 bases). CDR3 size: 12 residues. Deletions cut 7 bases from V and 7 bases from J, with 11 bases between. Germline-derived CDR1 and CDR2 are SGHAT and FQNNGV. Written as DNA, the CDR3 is TGTGCCAGCACCCTTCGGGGGAATGAGCAGTTCTTC. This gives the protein CASTLRGNEQFF.

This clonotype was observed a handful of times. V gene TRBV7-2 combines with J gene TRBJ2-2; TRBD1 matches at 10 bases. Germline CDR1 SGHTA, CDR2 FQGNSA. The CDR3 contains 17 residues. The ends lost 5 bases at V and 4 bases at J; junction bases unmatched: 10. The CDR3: CASSRSGTGAATGELFF. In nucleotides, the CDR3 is TGTGCCAGCAGCAGATCAGGGACAGGGGCGGCCACCGGGGAGCTGTTTTTT. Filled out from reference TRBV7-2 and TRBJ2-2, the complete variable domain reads GAGVSQSPSNKVTEKGKDVELRCDPISGHTALYWYRQSLGQGLEFLIYFQGNSAPDKSGLPSDRFSAERTGGSVSTLTIQRTQQEDSAVYLCASSRSGTGAATGELFFGEGSRLTVL.

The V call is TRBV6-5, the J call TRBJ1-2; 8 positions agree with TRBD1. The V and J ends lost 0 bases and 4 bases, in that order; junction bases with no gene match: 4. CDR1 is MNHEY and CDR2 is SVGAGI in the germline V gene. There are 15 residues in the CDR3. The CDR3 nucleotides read TGTGCCAGCAGTTACTCGGACAGGGAGGGCTATGGCTACACCTTC. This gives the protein CASSYSDREGYGYTF.

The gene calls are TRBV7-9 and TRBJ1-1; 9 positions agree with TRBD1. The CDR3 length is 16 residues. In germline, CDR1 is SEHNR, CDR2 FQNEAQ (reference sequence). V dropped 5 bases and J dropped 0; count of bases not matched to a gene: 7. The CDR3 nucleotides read TGTGCCAGCAGCCCCGGGACAGGGATCGTGAACACTGAAGCTTTCTTT. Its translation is CASSPGTGIVNTEAFF. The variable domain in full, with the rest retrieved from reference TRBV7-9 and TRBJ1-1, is DTGVSQNPRHKITKRGQNVTFRCDPISEHNRLYWYRQTLGQGPEFLTYFQNEAQLEKSRLLSDRFSAERPKGSFSTLEIQRTEQGDSAMYLCASSPGTGIVNTEAFFGQGTRLTVV.

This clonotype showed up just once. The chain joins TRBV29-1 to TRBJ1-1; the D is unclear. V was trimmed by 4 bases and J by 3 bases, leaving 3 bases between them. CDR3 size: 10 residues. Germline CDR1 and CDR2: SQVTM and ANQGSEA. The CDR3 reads CSVGDTEAFF. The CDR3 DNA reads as TGCAGCGTTGGAGACACTGAAGCTTTCTTT.

CDR3 residues: CASSQGDLNQPQHF. CDR3 DNA: TGTGCCAGCAGCCAGGGGGATCTCAATCAGCCCCAGCATTTT. V gene TRBV3-1 combines with J gene TRBJ1-5, with D tentatively TRBD1 (5 bases). CDR3 length: 14 amino acids. Trimming took 3 bases from V and 3 from J, leaving 9 bases between them. Per the germline V gene, CDR1 is LGHDT and CDR2 is YNNKEL (reference sequence).

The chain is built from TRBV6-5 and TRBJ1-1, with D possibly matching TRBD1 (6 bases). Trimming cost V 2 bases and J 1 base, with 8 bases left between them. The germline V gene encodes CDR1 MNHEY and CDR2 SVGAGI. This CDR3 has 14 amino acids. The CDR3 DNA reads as TGTGCCAGCAGTTACGGGGGACAGAACACTGAAGCTTTCTTT. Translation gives CASSYGGQNTEAFF.

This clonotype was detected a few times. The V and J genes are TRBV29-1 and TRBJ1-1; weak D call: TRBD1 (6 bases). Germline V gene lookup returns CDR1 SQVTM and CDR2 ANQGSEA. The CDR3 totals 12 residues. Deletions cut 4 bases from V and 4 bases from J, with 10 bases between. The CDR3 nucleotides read TGCAGCGTTGTTGTGGGGGCCACTGAAGCTTTCTTT. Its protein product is CSVVVGATEAFF.

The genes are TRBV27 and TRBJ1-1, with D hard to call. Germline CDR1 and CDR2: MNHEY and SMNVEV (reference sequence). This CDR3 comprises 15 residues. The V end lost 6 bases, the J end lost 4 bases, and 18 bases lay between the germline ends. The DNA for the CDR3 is TGTGCCAGCAGATCCTCCCCCGGGCTGGGCACTGAAGCTTTCTTT. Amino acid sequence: CASRSSPGLGTEAFF.

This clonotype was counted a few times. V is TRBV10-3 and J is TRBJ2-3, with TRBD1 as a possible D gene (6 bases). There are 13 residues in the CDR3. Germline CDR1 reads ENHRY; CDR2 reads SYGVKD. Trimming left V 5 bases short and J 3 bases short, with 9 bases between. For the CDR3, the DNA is TGTGCCATCAGTAGCCAGGGGACAGATACGCAGTATTTT. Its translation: CAISSQGTDTQYF.

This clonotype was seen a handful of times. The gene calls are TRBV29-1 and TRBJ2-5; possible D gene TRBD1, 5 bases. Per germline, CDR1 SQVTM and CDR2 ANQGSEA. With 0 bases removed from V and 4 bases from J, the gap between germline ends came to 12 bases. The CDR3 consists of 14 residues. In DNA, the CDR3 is TGCAGCGTTGAAGATCAGGGCAGAATAGAGACCCAGTACTTC. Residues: CSVEDQGRIETQYF. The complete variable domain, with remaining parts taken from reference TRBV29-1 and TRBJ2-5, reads SAVISQKPSRDICQRGTSLTIQCQVDSQVTMMFWYRQQPGQSLTLIATANQGSEATYESGFVIDKFPISRPNLTFSTLTVSNMSPEDSSIYLCSVEDQGRIETQYFGPGTRLLVL.

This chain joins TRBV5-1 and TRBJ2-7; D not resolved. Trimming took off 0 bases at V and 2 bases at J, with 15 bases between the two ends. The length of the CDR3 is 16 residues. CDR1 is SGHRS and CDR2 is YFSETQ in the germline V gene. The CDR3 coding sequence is TGCGCCAGCAGCTTGGACATTGACCCCATCGCCTACGAGCAGTACTTC. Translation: CASSLDIDPIAYEQYF.

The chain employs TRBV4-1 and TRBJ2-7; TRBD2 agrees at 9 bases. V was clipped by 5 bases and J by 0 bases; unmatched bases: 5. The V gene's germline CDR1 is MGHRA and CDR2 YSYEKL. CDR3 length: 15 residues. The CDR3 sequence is CASSSSGAYSYEQYF. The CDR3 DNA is TGCGCCAGCAGCTCTAGCGGGGCTTACTCCTACGAGCAGTACTTC.

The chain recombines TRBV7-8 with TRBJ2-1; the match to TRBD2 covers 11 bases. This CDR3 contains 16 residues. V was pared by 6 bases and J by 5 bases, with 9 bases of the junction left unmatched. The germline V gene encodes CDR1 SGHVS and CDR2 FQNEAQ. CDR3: CASSPILAGVHNEQFF. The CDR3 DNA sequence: TGTGCCAGCAGTCCTATACTAGCGGGAGTCCACAATGAGCAGTTCTTC.

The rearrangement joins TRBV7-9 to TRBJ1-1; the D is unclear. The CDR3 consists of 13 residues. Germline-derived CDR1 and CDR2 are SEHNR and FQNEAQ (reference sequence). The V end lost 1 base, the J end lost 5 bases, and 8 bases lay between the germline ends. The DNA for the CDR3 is TGTGCCAGCAGCTTAGGGGTGGAGACTGAAGCTTTCTTT. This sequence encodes CASSLGVETEAFF.

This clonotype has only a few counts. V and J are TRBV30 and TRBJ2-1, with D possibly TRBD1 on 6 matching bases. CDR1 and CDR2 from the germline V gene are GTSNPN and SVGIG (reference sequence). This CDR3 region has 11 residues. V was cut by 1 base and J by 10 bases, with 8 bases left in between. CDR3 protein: CAWSAGAEQFF. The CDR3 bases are TGTGCCTGGAGTGCAGGGGCCGAGCAGTTCTTC. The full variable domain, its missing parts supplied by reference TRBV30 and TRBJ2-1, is SQTIHQWPATLVQPVGSPLSLECTVEGTSNPNLYWYRQAAGRGLQLLFYSVGIGQISSEVPQNLSASRPQDRQFILSSKKLLLSDSGFYLCAWSAGAEQFFGPGTRLTVL.

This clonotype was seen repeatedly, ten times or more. Here the CDR3 reads CSAREAGTSGEAFF. The CDR3 DNA sequence: TGCAGTGCTAGAGAAGCGGGGACGTCCGGCGAAGCTTTCTTT. This chain joins TRBV20-1 and TRBJ1-1; a weak D match, TRBD1 (5 bases). This CDR3 spans 14 amino acids. Germline CDR1 reads DFQATT; CDR2 reads SNEGSKA (reference sequence). Trimming shortened V by 0 bases and J by 8 bases, and 16 bases separated the two germline ends.

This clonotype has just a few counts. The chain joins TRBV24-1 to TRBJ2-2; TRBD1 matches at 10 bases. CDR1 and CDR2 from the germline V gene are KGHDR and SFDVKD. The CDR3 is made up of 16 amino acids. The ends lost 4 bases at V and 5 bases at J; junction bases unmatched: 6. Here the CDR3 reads CATSDPTGGQTGELFF. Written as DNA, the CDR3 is TGTGCCACCAGTGACCCGACAGGGGGCCAAACCGGGGAGCTGTTTTTT.

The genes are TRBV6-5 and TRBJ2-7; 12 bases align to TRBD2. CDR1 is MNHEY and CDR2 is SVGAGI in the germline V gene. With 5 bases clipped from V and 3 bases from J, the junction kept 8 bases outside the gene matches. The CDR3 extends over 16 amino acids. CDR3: CASSPGLAGTSYEQYF. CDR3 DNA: TGTGCCAGCAGTCCGGGACTAGCGGGCACAAGCTACGAGCAGTACTTC.

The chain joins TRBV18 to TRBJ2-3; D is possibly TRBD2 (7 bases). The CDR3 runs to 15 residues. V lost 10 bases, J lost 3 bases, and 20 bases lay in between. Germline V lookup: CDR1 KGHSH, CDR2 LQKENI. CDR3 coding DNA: TGTGCCACCCAACCCGGGGGGACAAGGACAGATACGCAGTATTTT. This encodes CATQPGGTRTDTQYF.

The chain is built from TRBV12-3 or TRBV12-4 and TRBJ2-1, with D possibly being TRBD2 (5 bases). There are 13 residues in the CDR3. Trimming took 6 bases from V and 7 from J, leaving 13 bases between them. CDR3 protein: CASSRRSSNEQFF. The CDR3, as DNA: TGTGCCAGCAGCCGGAGGTCCTCGAATGAGCAGTTCTTC.

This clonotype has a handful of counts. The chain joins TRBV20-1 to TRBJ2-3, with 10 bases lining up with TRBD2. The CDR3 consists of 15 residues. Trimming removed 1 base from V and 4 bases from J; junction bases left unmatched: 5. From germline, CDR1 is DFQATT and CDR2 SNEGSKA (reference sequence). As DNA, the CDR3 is TGCAGTGCTAGAGTCAGCGGGGGGGCCCCAGATACGCAGTATTTT. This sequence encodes CSARVSGGAPDTQYF.

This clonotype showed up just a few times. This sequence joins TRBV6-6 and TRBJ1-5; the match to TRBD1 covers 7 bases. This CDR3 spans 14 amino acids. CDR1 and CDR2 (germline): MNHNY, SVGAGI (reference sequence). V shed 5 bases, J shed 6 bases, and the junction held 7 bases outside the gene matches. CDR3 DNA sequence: TGTGCCAGCAGTCCCGGGACAGTGACTCAGCCCCAGCATTTT. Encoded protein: CASSPGTVTQPQHF.

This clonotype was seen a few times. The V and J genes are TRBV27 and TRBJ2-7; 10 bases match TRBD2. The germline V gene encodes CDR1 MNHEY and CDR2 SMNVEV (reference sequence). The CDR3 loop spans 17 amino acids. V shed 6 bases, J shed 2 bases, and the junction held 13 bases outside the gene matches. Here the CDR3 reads CASSRINLAGATYEQYF. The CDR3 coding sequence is TGTGCCAGCAGCCGCATAAATCTAGCGGGAGCCACCTACGAGCAGTACTTC.

The CDR3: CASSLIATGGWETQYF. CDR3 DNA sequence: TGTGCCAGCAGTTTAATCGCGACAGGGGGCTGGGAGACCCAGTACTTC. The chain joins TRBV12-3 or TRBV12-4 to TRBJ2-5; 10 nucleotides align to TRBD1. The CDR3 runs 16 residues. The V gene end was trimmed by 2 bases and the J gene end by 5 bases; junction bases not matched to a gene: 8.

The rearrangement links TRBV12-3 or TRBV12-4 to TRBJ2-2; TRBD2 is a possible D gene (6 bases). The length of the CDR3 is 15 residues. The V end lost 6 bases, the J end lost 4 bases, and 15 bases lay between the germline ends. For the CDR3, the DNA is TGTGCCAGCAGCCAGGGACTCTCGCGCACCGGGGAGCTGTTTTTT. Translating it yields CASSQGLSRTGELFF.

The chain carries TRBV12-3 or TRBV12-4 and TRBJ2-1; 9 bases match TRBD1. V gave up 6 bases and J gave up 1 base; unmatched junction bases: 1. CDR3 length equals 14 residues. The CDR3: CASRGTGSYNEQFF. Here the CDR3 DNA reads TGTGCCAGCAGGGGGACAGGGTCCTACAATGAGCAGTTCTTC.

Here the CDR3 DNA reads TGTGCCAGCAGCATCGCCGGGACTAGCGGCACAGATACGCAGTATTTT. Protein: CASSIAGTSGTDTQYF. This chain uses TRBV9 with TRBJ2-3; 10 bases match TRBD2. The CDR3 sequence is 16 residues long. Per germline, CDR1 SGDLS and CDR2 YYNGEE. Trimming took 4 bases from V and 1 from J; bases not matched to a gene: 6.